This T cell receptor (beta chain) was profiled in a study of blood T cell repertoires in COVID-19. Study-wide background: The United States, Italy and Spain supplied acute and convalescent COVID-19 samples.

TCRdb keeps only in-frame clones here, not all; method: immunoSEQ multiplex PCR. Found here are 50,000 to 75,000 clones, approximately 91% of them singletons; the top ten hold over 20%. The sequence came from a woman between 50 and 59 years old with active or convalescent COVID-19. The specimen was peripheral blood.

The CDR3 DNA follows: TGCAGTGCTAGTGGCCGGACTAGCGCCCGTACCTACAATGAGCAGTTCTTC. This gives the protein CSASGRTSARTYNEQFF. The chain has TRBV20-1 and TRBJ2-1; 9 bases are shared with TRBD2. Trimming cost V 3 bases and J 2 bases; bases outside gene matches: 11. The length of the CDR3 is 17 residues. Germline V gene sequence: CDR1 DFQATT, CDR2 SNEGSKA (reference sequence).